This T cell receptor (beta chain) was documented in a study of shared clonotypes between healthy human individuals (TCRdb year 2020). In terms of the full investigation: Three men and two women, aged 18 to 49 years, made up the cohort. Libraries were prepared and TCR repertoires were sequenced by different laboratories using diverse techniques, in order to increase sequencing depth and limit assay-specific biases. Each donor's leukapheresis produced roughly between roughly 0.85 and 9 billion PBMCs. To estimate repertoire size and how much clonotype sharing occurs between individuals, the study deeply sequenced the blood TCR repertoires of roughly 5 healthy adults. General study outcomes and caveats: Sampling was restricted to blood, and TCR repertoires in tissues likely differ from the TCR repertoires found in blood. Pairwise subsampling indicated that sequencing depth was expected to affect the degree of clonotype sharing among donors. The small number of donors limited the genetic and exposure-history diversity represented.

Healthy HIV-negative adults with no recently reported acute infections or vaccinations were included as donors. All donors were Caucasian adults living in Nashville, Tennessee, USA. In the unsorted samples, some 94 million PBMCs were counted, and genomic DNA was extracted using the QIAamp DNA Blood Mini kit. Blood was collected by leukapheresis, and PBMCs were isolated by Ficoll-Histopaque density gradient centrifugation and then cryopreserved in liquid nitrogen vapor phase. Using the deep immunoSEQ assay, multiplex PCR amplified TCR CDR3 regions from genomic DNA. For each cell subset, the extracted genomic DNA was distributed evenly across all wells of several immunoSEQ 96-well plates, and each plate served as one replicate. For unsorted PBMC, 250 to 300 ng of genomic DNA, equivalent to about 30,000 T cell genomes, went into each replicate PCR. Ten immunoSEQ deep assay plates were used to sequence unsorted PBMC genomic DNA. Purified libraries were measured with a Qubit 3.0 fluorometer, size-checked on a Bioanalyzer 2100, and measured again with the KAPA Library Quantification kit. Every immunoSEQ 96-well plate was sequenced on a separate single-read 150-cycle Illumina NextSeq 550 flow cell. The original pipeline was this. Because only junctional sequences without quality scores were contained in the immunoSEQ output, filtering matching that applied to full-length reads could not be performed. To assign V/J genes and CDR3, sequences were annotated using PyIR, a Python wrapper for IgBLAST v1.9, with IMGT germline references. Reads were removed for weak V/J assignments (E-value above 1e-6), missing CDR3, stop codons, out-of-frame junctions, or ambiguous translated residues. V3J clonotypes were defined as sequences sharing an identical inferred V gene, J gene, and CDR3 amino acid sequence. To compute the percentage overlap between repertoires, the number of shared unique clonotypes was divided by the size of the smaller repertoire. RTK rarefaction, the Chao1 estimator, and Recon v2.1 estimates of unobserved clonotypes were used to assess repertoire richness. Held by TCRdb, this immuneACCESS table contains in-frame sequences only and omits some clones. Under half of the omission traces to an unresolved V gene where checked; the cause of the rest is unknown. The V and J calls and clone size were taken over from that table, and D and trimming were inferred from the DNA. The sample table shows fewer than 600,000 clones, and roughly four fifths are seen once. The top ten constitute around 11% of the sample.

Details on this clone: Its cognate antigen has yet to be identified. Base qualities are not recorded, but no much larger clone differs from it by a single base.

Trimming costs V 1 base and J 0 bases, and their ends lie 10 bases apart. Inclusive of the bounding cysteine and phenylalanine, the CDR3 is 16 residues long. The read is trimmed to its CDR3 DNA, 48 bases read in frame from base 1. The germline V gene encodes CDR1 SEHNR and CDR2 FQNEAQ (reference sequence). This receptor was identified in a middle-aged woman in good health. Some clones in this sample may be carry-over from other donors' samples. Here the chain combines TRBV7-9 and TRBJ2-1; the D gene is not confidently resolved. Sequencing was done on a sample of PBMCs. The CDR3 amino acid sequence is: CASSLGGVSSYNEQFF. The DNA is as follows: TGTGCCAGCAGCTTAGGGGGTGTAAGCTCCTACAATGAGCAGTTCTTC.